A single T cell receptor beta chain is shown here with its context. The antigen is undetermined. The data were taken from a study of graft-versus-host responses after intestinal transplantation. Study information: Isolated intestinal, liver-intestinal, or multivisceral transplants were what recipients had. Each recipient received anti-thymocyte globulin induction, then tacrolimus and steroids for 3 to 4 years.

The repertoire was sequenced with immunoSEQ multiplex PCR; TCRdb's copy has only in-frame clones and lacks some. Of some 100,000 clones listed, about nine tenths are singletons. V lost 0 bases, J lost 0 bases, and 13 bases lay in between. Per germline, CDR1 SGHNT and CDR2 YYREEE (reference sequence). The CDR3 contains 16 residues. Study findings and constraints: Allografts carried high graft-versus-host to host-versus-graft clonal ratios in patients having graft-donor T cell macrochimerism. Recipient marrow harbored GvH clones, some of which surfaced first in ileum or blood.

This receptor was identified in a human donor who received an intestinal transplant. The chain carries TRBV5-4 and TRBJ2-7, with TRBD1 as a possible D gene (6 bases). The material was unstimulated CD8+ T cells sorted from spleen or lymph node cells, obtained before intestinal transplant. The CDR3 sequence: CASSLGWTASSYEQYF. CDR3 DNA sequence: TGTGCCAGCAGCTTGGGGTGGACAGCGAGCTCCTACGAGCAGTACTTC. The whole variable domain, filled in from reference TRBV5-4 and TRBJ2-7, reads ETGVTQSPTHLIKTRGQQVTLRCSSQSGHNTVSWYQQALGQGPQFIFQYYREEENGRGNFPPRFSGLQFPNYSSELNVNALELDDSALYLCASSLGWTASSYEQYFGPGTRLTVT.